A single sample gave rise to the 30 T cell receptor beta chains below, sequenced in a study of OX40 agonist ivuxolimab in advanced cancers. The protocol was immunoSEQ multiplex PCR, while the TCRdb copy is restricted to in-frame clones and leaves out a portion. The repertoire holds more than 85,000 clones, about 83% seen once, with roughly 0.5% in the top ten. Sequenced material: CD4+ or CD8+ T cells sorted from blood, taken in a trial of the OX40 agonist ivuxolimab. Every receptor here comes from an adult with an advanced solid tumor such as melanoma, head and neck, liver or kidney cancer.

This sequence joins TRBV11-2 and TRBJ1-1, with 9 bases matching TRBD1. V lost 2 bases to trimming and J lost 11 bases; unmatched junction nucleotides: 6. This CDR3 is built from 13 residues. The V gene's germline CDR1 is SGHAT and CDR2 FQNNGV. CDR3 sequence (DNA): TGTGCCAGCAGCTTAAGACAGGGGGGATCGGCTTTCTTT. Translation gives CASSLRQGGSAFF.

The chain recombines TRBV2 with TRBJ2-3, with TRBD2 matching 9 bases. The V segment lost 3 bases and the J segment 2 bases; nucleotides outside the gene matches: 6. In germline, CDR1 is SNHLY, CDR2 FYNNEI. The CDR3 runs 16 residues. CDR3 loop: CASSEGAGGFTDTQYF. The CDR3 DNA reads TGTGCCAGCAGTGAGGGCGCGGGGGGGTTCACAGATACGCAGTATTTT.

V usage is TRBV7-6 and J usage is TRBJ2-7, with 10 bases that match TRBD1. V trimming: 5 bases; J trimming: 5 bases; junction bases outside the gene matches: 6. The CDR3 covers 14 residues. Germline V gene lookup returns CDR1 SGHVS and CDR2 FNYEAQ. CDR3 DNA sequence: TGTGCCAGCAGCCGGGGACAGGGGACCGACGAGCAGTACTTC. Protein sequence: CASSRGQGTDEQYF. Using reference TRBV7-6 and TRBJ2-7 for the parts outside the CDR3, the full variable domain is GAGVSQSPRYKVTKRGQDVALRCDPISGHVSLYWYRQALGQGPEFLTYFNYEAQQDKSGLPNDRFSAERPEGSISTLTIQRTEQRDSAMYRCASSRGQGTDEQYFGPGTRLTVT.

This chain joins TRBV28 and TRBJ1-5; a possible D gene is TRBD1 (5 bases). Per germline, CDR1 MDHEN and CDR2 SYDVKM. This CDR3 spans 14 amino acids. Trimming removed 2 bases from V and 7 bases from J, with 12 bases in between. DNA for the CDR3: TGTGCCAGCAGTTTAGGTTCCGGGGACCAGCCCCAGCATTTT. Protein sequence: CASSLGSGDQPQHF.

The chain links TRBV5-1 to TRBJ2-2, with D maybe TRBD1 (5 bases). The CDR3 has 16 amino acids. Trimming left V 3 bases short and J 4 bases short, with 16 bases between. Germline CDR1 reads SGHRS; CDR2 reads YFSETQ. The CDR3 sequence is CASSSVAGHGTGELFF. DNA for the CDR3: TGCGCCAGCAGCTCCGTGGCAGGGCATGGCACCGGGGAGCTGTTTTTT.

The chain recombines TRBV6-1 with TRBJ2-4; 7 positions match TRBD2. CDR1 MNHNS and CDR2 SASEGT come from the germline V gene. The CDR3 totals 15 residues. V was pared by 6 bases and J by 1 base, with 6 bases of the junction left unmatched. CDR3 protein: CASSLAVVAKNIQYF. The CDR3 DNA reads as TGTGCCAGCAGCCTAGCGGTCGTGGCCAAAAACATTCAGTACTTC.

V gene TRBV7-9 combines with J gene TRBJ1-1; D unresolved. The CDR3 runs 14 residues. The V gene's germline CDR1 is SEHNR and CDR2 FQNEAQ (reference sequence). V lost 4 bases and J lost 8, with 17 bases in between. CDR3 region: CASSSPAGAAEAFF. The CDR3 bases are TGTGCCAGCAGCTCTCCGGCAGGCGCTGCCGAAGCTTTCTTT. Full variable domain (remainder filled in from reference TRBV7-9 and TRBJ1-1): DTGVSQNPRHKITKRGQNVTFRCDPISEHNRLYWYRQTLGQGPEFLTYFQNEAQLEKSRLLSDRFSAERPKGSFSTLEIQRTEQGDSAMYLCASSSPAGAAEAFFGQGTRLTVV.

The chain links TRBV19 to TRBJ2-1; 8 nucleotides align to TRBD1. The CDR3 extends over 14 amino acids. Germline CDR1 LNHDA, CDR2 SQIVND (reference sequence). V was pared by 5 bases and J by 4 bases, with 4 bases of the junction left unmatched. CDR3 in amino acids: CASSSRDRYNEQFF. For the CDR3, the DNA is TGTGCCAGTAGTTCCAGGGACAGGTACAATGAGCAGTTCTTC. The full variable domain, completed using reference TRBV19 and TRBJ2-1, is DGGITQSPKYLFRKEGQNVTLSCEQNLNHDAMYWYRQDPGQGLRLIYYSQIVNDFQKGDIAEGYSVSREKKESFPLTVTSAQKNPTAFYLCASSSRDRYNEQFFGPGTRLTVL.

V and J are TRBV6-1 and TRBJ1-5; D remains unclear. The length of the CDR3 is 15 residues. Trimming pared 2 bases from V and 0 bases from J, leaving 8 bases between. Germline V gives CDR1 MNHNS, CDR2 SASEGT. CDR3 nucleotides: TGTGCCAGCAGTGAAAACATTTTTAGCAATCAGCCCCAGCATTTT. It codes for CASSENIFSNQPQHF.

This clone was seen more than once but under ten times. The chain uses TRBV14 and TRBJ2-6, with a weak D call TRBD1 (5 bases). The germline V gene encodes CDR1 SGHDN and CDR2 FVKESK. Trimming took off 1 base at V and 2 bases at J, with 18 bases between the two ends. CDR3 length: 19 amino acids. CDR3 bases: TGTGCCAGCAGCCAAGCTGAGTCAGGGTGGTTTACTGGGGCCAACGTCCTGACTTTC. It encodes CASSQAESGWFTGANVLTF.

This chain joins TRBV6-1 and TRBJ1-1; no reliable D call. The germline gives CDR1 MNHNS, CDR2 SASEGT. Trimming left V 6 bases short and J 5 bases short, with 10 bases between. The length of the CDR3 is 12 residues. CDR3 sequence (DNA): TGTGCCAGCAGCCAATTAGGAACTGAAGCTTTCTTT. This translates into CASSQLGTEAFF.

This clone was seen a single time. The CDR3 nucleotides are TGTGCCAGCAGCTTAGAGCGGGGCACTGAAGCTTTCTTT. Its translation is CASSLERGTEAFF. V is TRBV11-3 and J is TRBJ1-1; D uncertain. Germline V gene sequence: CDR1 SGHNT, CDR2 YENEEA. The CDR3 is 13 amino acids. V shed 0 bases and J shed 4 bases, with 6 bases lying between them.

The chain links TRBV18 to TRBJ1-5; D gene unclear. CDR1 KGHSH and CDR2 LQKENI come from the germline V gene. Trimming cost V 6 bases and J 2 bases, with 14 bases left between them. CDR3 length equals 15 residues. Written as DNA, the CDR3 is TGTGCCAGCTCCCTAGGGATAGATGGCAATCAGCCCCAGCATTTT. The encoded protein is CASSLGIDGNQPQHF.

CDR3 DNA: TGTGCCAGCAGCTTGGGGAGGGCAACCTATGGCTACACCTTC. Protein: CASSLGRATYGYTF. The genes are TRBV7-8 and TRBJ1-2; D not certain. The CDR3 has 14 residues. V was cut by 3 bases and J by 4 bases, with 12 bases left in between. Germline CDR1 SGHVS, CDR2 FQNEAQ.

This chain connects TRBV5-5 to TRBJ2-3, with 8 positions matching TRBD2. Germline trimming cut 0 bases from V and 5 bases from J; bases unmatched to any gene: 5. The CDR3 is 15 amino acids. Per germline, CDR1 SGHKS and CDR2 YYEKEE (reference sequence). The CDR3 sequence: CASSLDSGGVDTQYF. The CDR3 region has the DNA TGTGCCAGCAGCTTGGACAGCGGGGGAGTAGATACGCAGTATTTT.

With regard to this clone: No conserved phenylalanine or tryptophan ends this CDR3, so it is likely a read error. This chain joins TRBV6-5 and TRBJ1-6; possibly TRBD1 for D (5 bases). The CDR3 is 15 amino acids. Germline values: CDR1 MNHEY, CDR2 SVGAGI. V was shortened by 7 bases and J by 5 bases, with 15 bases between the two germline ends. The CDR3 DNA sequence: TGTGCCAGCACCTTATTAGGGGTGGATAATTCACCCCTCCACCTT. Translation: CASTLLGVDNSPLHL.

This clone is a singleton in its sample. The V call is TRBV13, the J call TRBJ2-5; D possibly corresponds to TRBD2 (7 bases). V lost 5 bases, J lost 4 bases, and 11 bases lay in between. CDR3 length: 13 amino acids. Per the germline V gene, CDR1 is PRHDT and CDR2 is FYEKMQ (reference sequence). CDR3 nucleotide sequence: TGTGCCAGCAGCGCGGGGGCCAGAGAGACCCAGTACTTC. This codes for CASSAGARETQYF.

This chain links TRBV7-9 with TRBJ1-1, with D uncertain. The CDR3 length is 14 residues. The V end lost 1 base, the J end lost 7 bases, and 13 bases lay between the germline ends. Per germline, CDR1 SEHNR and CDR2 FQNEAQ (reference sequence). CDR3 DNA sequence: TGTGCCAGCAGCTTAGACGGAAGAGCTATTGAAGCTTTCTTT. This codes for CASSLDGRAIEAFF.

This chain links TRBV29-1 with TRBJ2-6; TRBD1 or TRBD2 may be the D gene (5 bases each). This CDR3 contains 12 residues. Germline CDR1 is SQVTM and CDR2 is ANQGSEA. This CDR3 reads CSGGFGANVLTF. In DNA form, the CDR3 reads TGCAGTGGGGGTTTTGGGGCCAACGTCCTGACTTTC.

The chain carries TRBV7-6 and TRBJ2-2, with D perhaps assigned TRBD1 or TRBD2 (5 bases each). The CDR3 has 13 amino acids. The V and J ends lost 7 bases and 4 bases respectively, with 10 bases between them. Germline lookup yields CDR1 SGHVS and CDR2 FNYEAQ. This chain's CDR3 is CASIGDLTGELFF. CDR3 in DNA: TGTGCCAGCATTGGGGACCTCACCGGGGAGCTGTTTTTT.

The chain uses TRBV11-3 and TRBJ2-7; 7 bases are shared with TRBD1. Trimming at V came to 1 base and at J to 4 bases, leaving 7 bases not matched to a gene. CDR1 is SGHNT and CDR2 is YENEEA in the germline V gene. CDR3 length: 15 amino acids. The CDR3 sequence: CASSLAADRAYEQYF. For the CDR3, the DNA is TGTGCCAGCAGCTTAGCGGCCGACAGGGCATACGAGCAGTACTTC.

The chain joins TRBV9 to TRBJ2-5; D is possibly TRBD1 or TRBD2 (5 bases each). The V and J ends lost 7 bases and 4 bases respectively, with 20 bases between them. CDR3 size: 15 residues. CDR1 SGDLS and CDR2 YYNGEE come from the germline V gene. Here the CDR3 reads CASGRDRHRGETQYF. Here the CDR3 DNA reads TGTGCCAGCGGCCGGGACCGACATCGAGGAGAGACCCAGTACTTC.

The chain joins TRBV25-1 to TRBJ2-5; D is perhaps TRBD2 (7 bases). Germline values: CDR1 MGHDK, CDR2 SYGVNS. Trimming removed 6 bases from V and 7 bases from J, with 18 bases in between. This CDR3 comprises 14 residues. CDR3 amino acids: CASSPRDTGGTQYF. DNA for the CDR3: TGTGCCAGCAGCCCACGGGACACGGGAGGGACCCAGTACTTC.

The rearrangement links TRBV10-3 to TRBJ1-1; D gene uncertain. Trimming took off 4 bases at V and 0 bases at J, with 6 bases between the two ends. Germline loops: CDR1 ENHRY, CDR2 SYGVKD. The CDR3 totals 13 residues. CDR3 nucleotides: TGTGCCATCAGTGCAACGGTGAACACTGAAGCTTTCTTT. It translates to CAISATVNTEAFF.

The chain links TRBV7-2 to TRBJ2-1, with D unclear. V was pared by 3 bases and J by 4 bases, with 4 bases between. The CDR3 extends over 12 amino acids. Germline V lookup: CDR1 SGHTA, CDR2 FQGNSA. The CDR3 loop is CASSFEYNEQFF. CDR3 DNA sequence: TGTGCCAGCAGCTTTGAGTACAATGAGCAGTTCTTC. The whole variable domain, remainder taken from reference TRBV7-2 and TRBJ2-1, is GAGVSQSPSNKVTEKGKDVELRCDPISGHTALYWYRQSLGQGLEFLIYFQGNSAPDKSGLPSDRFSAERTGGSVSTLTIQRTQQEDSAVYLCASSFEYNEQFFGPGTRLTVL.

This rearrangement joins TRBV6-6 to TRBJ1-5; TRBD1 aligns across 8 bases. V gave up 5 bases and J gave up 2 bases; unmatched junction bases: 5. CDR1 is MNHNY, CDR2 SVGAGI, per germline (reference sequence). The CDR3 covers 15 residues. CDR3 coding DNA: TGTGCCAGCAGTCCCCTGACAGGGGGCAATCAGCCCCAGCATTTT. The encoded protein is CASSPLTGGNQPQHF.

V usage is TRBV6-5 and J usage is TRBJ2-7; D not certain. Trimming cost V 5 bases and J 3 bases, with 8 bases left between them. The CDR3 totals 12 residues. Germline values: CDR1 MNHEY, CDR2 SVGAGI. CDR3 sequence (DNA): TGTGCCAGCAGTAATCCAGGCTACGAGCAGTACTTC. This translates into CASSNPGYEQYF.

The chain is built from TRBV5-6 and TRBJ2-1; 7 bases map to TRBD2. Germline assignment: CDR1 SGHDT and CDR2 YYEEEE. V lost 4 bases, J lost 5 bases, and 9 bases stayed unmatched. The CDR3 runs to 15 residues. The CDR3: CASSMGLGGHNEQFF. In DNA, the CDR3 is TGTGCCAGCAGCATGGGGCTGGGAGGGCACAATGAGCAGTTCTTC.

V usage is TRBV7-9 and J usage is TRBJ1-2; the D is unclear. Germline CDR1 SEHNR, CDR2 FQNEAQ (reference sequence). This CDR3 is built from 13 residues. V was cut by 0 bases and J by 10 bases, with 12 bases left in between. CDR3 bases: TGTGCCAGCAGCTTAGCGCGGGAGGCGGACTACACCTTC. Protein product: CASSLAREADYTF.

The gene calls are TRBV18 and TRBJ1-5, with D tentatively TRBD1 (6 bases). Trimming shortened V by 4 bases and J by 3 bases, and 10 bases separated the two germline ends. This CDR3 has 14 residues. Germline CDR1 reads KGHSH; CDR2 reads LQKENI. Here the CDR3 reads CASSQQGANQPQHF. CDR3 bases: TGTGCCAGCTCACAACAGGGAGCCAATCAGCCCCAGCATTTT.